These 20 T cell receptor beta chains were all obtained from the same sample, sequenced in a study of OX40 agonist ivuxolimab in advanced cancers. Sequenced by immunoSEQ multiplex PCR; TCRdb stores in-frame clones only, minus some. This repertoire shows about 110,000 clones, approximately 90% found once; its top ten account for more than 0.4%. The material sequenced was CD4+ or CD8+ T cells sorted from blood, taken in a trial of the OX40 agonist ivuxolimab. These receptors were taken from an adult with an advanced solid tumor such as melanoma, head and neck, liver or kidney cancer.

This clone has a handful of counts. The chain links TRBV10-3 to TRBJ1-6; TRBD1 aligns across 7 bases. Germline V CDR1 and CDR2: ENHRY, SYGVKD. V was pared by 1 base and J by 8 bases, with 5 bases of the junction left unmatched. This CDR3 spans 15 amino acids. The CDR3 loop is CAISELQGRDSPLHF. The DNA of the CDR3 is TGTGCCATCAGTGAGTTACAGGGGAGGGATTCACCCCTCCACTTT.

V and J are TRBV5-1 and TRBJ2-5; D possibly uses TRBD1 or TRBD2 (5 bases each). Germline V gene data show CDR1 as SGHRS and CDR2 as YFSETQ. The CDR3 covers 14 residues. The V gene lost 5 bases and the J gene lost 2 bases, with 13 bases spanning the gap. In DNA form, the CDR3 reads TGCGCCAGCAGACGGGACCAGAATCAAGAGACCCAGTACTTC. Translating it yields CASRRDQNQETQYF.

This clone has just one count. The V gene is TRBV7-6, the J gene TRBJ2-7, with D uncertain. The CDR3 is 14 residues long. From germline, CDR1 is SGHVS and CDR2 FNYEAQ. V dropped 0 bases and J dropped 4 bases, with 10 bases sitting between them. CDR3 DNA sequence: TGTGCCAGCAGCTTAGCTCACGGACGGTACGAGCAGTACTTC. It encodes CASSLAHGRYEQYF.

The J gene is TRBJ1-1, the V gene TRBV5-1; TRBD1 might be the D (6 bases). Trimming removed 9 bases from V and 10 bases from J, with 13 bases in between. CDR3 length: 10 amino acids. Germline assignment: CDR1 SGHRS and CDR2 YFSETQ. The CDR3 here is CATQGQIAFF. Here the CDR3 DNA reads TGCGCCACCCAGGGGCAGATAGCTTTCTTT.

The J gene is TRBJ2-5, the V gene TRBV6-1, with D hard to call. The V end lost 3 bases, the J end lost 7 bases, and 6 bases lay between the germline ends. Germline CDR1 and CDR2: MNHNS and SASEGT. CDR3 size: 11 residues. Here the CDR3 DNA reads TGTGCCAGCAGTGATGGGTGGACCCAGTACTTC. Its translation: CASSDGWTQYF.

The chain employs TRBV18 and TRBJ1-1, with D possibly TRBD1 on 6 matching bases. The CDR3 extends over 13 amino acids. Trimming removed 2 bases from V and 10 bases from J, with 14 bases in between. Germline assignment: CDR1 KGHSH and CDR2 LQKENI. The CDR3 DNA reads TGTGCCAGCTCACCAATTGGGGGGCGAAGAGCTTTCTTT. Translation gives CASSPIGGRRAFF.

V usage is TRBV19 and J usage is TRBJ2-2, with a tentative D call TRBD2 (5 bases). The CDR3 runs to 12 residues. Per the germline V gene, CDR1 is LNHDA and CDR2 is SQIVND (reference sequence). V was shortened by 2 bases and J by 7 bases, with 5 bases between the two germline ends. The CDR3 region is CASSIRGGELFF. The CDR3 coding sequence is TGTGCCAGTAGTATACGGGGCGGGGAGCTGTTTTTT.

This clone was observed a handful of times. The chain carries TRBV5-1 and TRBJ1-2; tentative D call: TRBD1 (6 bases). V was shortened by 4 bases and J by 2 bases, with 9 bases between the two germline ends. The CDR3 extends over 13 amino acids. Germline loops: CDR1 SGHRS, CDR2 YFSETQ. The CDR3 is CASSQDRNYGYTF. CDR3 DNA sequence: TGCGCCAGCAGCCAGGACAGAAACTATGGCTACACCTTC.

This clone was counted once. The chain has TRBV19 and TRBJ2-2; unclear D gene. CDR3 length: 14 amino acids. Germline V lookup: CDR1 LNHDA, CDR2 SQIVND (reference sequence). Trimming cost V 6 bases and J 4 bases, with 12 bases left between them. Here the CDR3 reads CASSLTLGTGELFF. The CDR3 coding sequence is TGTGCCAGTAGCTTGACGTTGGGCACCGGGGAGCTGTTTTTT.

The gene calls are TRBV10-2 and TRBJ1-1; D perhaps matches TRBD1 (6 bases). Trimming shortened V by 3 bases and J by 5 bases, and 10 bases separated the two germline ends. This CDR3 spans 13 amino acids. Per the germline V gene, CDR1 is WSHSY and CDR2 is SAAADI. CDR3 coding DNA: TGCGCCAGCAGTGACCAGGGGAGGACTGAAGCTTTCTTT. Amino acid sequence: CASSDQGRTEAFF.

The chain combines TRBV5-1 with TRBJ2-5; 7 positions match TRBD2. The CDR3 is made up of 14 amino acids. V trimming: 0 bases; J trimming: 3 bases; junction bases outside the gene matches: 2. CDR1 is SGHRS, CDR2 YFSETQ, per germline. This CDR3 is CASSLERGKETQYF. CDR3 in DNA: TGCGCCAGCAGCTTGGAGCGGGGAAAAGAGACCCAGTACTTC.

The chain joins TRBV6-5 to TRBJ2-7; TRBD1 is a possible D gene (5 bases). The V gene's germline CDR1 is MNHEY and CDR2 SVGAGI. Trimming stripped 5 bases from V and 1 base from J, with 12 bases between. This CDR3 comprises 14 residues. The CDR3 here is CASSPRAGSYEQYF. CDR3 nucleotide sequence: TGTGCCAGCAGTCCCCGTGCAGGGTCCTACGAGCAGTACTTC.

This clone is a singleton in its sample. This chain joins TRBV21-1 and TRBJ2-2. TRBV21-1 is a pseudogene segment. This CDR3 region has 17 residues. CDR3 sequence: CASSKDWPGEVPGELFF. CDR3 coding DNA: TGTGCCAGCAGCAAAGATTGGCCAGGGGAGGTACCCGGGGAGCTGTTTTTT.

The rearrangement uses TRBV6-6 and TRBJ1-4; D perhaps matches TRBD1 (5 bases). There are 15 residues in the CDR3. V lost 5 bases and J lost 3, with 13 bases in between. Germline-derived CDR1 and CDR2 are MNHNY and SVGAGI (reference sequence). CDR3 amino acids: CASSLRQGPNEKLFF. The CDR3 coding sequence is TGTGCCAGCAGTCTTAGGCAGGGTCCTAATGAAAAACTGTTTTTT.

The chain employs TRBV19 and TRBJ2-7; unclear D gene. Per the germline V gene, CDR1 is LNHDA and CDR2 is SQIVND (reference sequence). CDR3 size: 13 residues. V was pared by 5 bases and J by 2 bases, with 10 bases between. The CDR3 DNA sequence: TGTGCCAGTAGTCCCAGGAAAGCCTACGAGCAGTACTTC. Encoded protein: CASSPRKAYEQYF.

The chain is built from TRBV6-6 and TRBJ2-7, with D perhaps being TRBD1 or TRBD2 (7 bases each). Germline loops: CDR1 MNHNY, CDR2 SVGAGI (reference sequence). V was trimmed by 4 bases and J by 2 bases, leaving 15 bases between them. CDR3 length: 15 residues. DNA of the CDR3: TGTGCCAGCAGTTTGGCAGGGGGGGGCCCCTACGAGCAGTACTTC. Its translation: CASSLAGGGPYEQYF.

The chain carries TRBV7-9 and TRBJ1-5; D remains ambiguous. The CDR3 is made up of 15 amino acids. CDR1 and CDR2 (germline): SEHNR, FQNEAQ (reference sequence). V lost 2 bases, J lost 3 bases, and 11 bases lay in between. DNA for the CDR3: TGTGCCAGCAGCTTAATAGGCGGGCCCAATCAGCCCCAGCATTTT. Translation: CASSLIGGPNQPQHF.

The sample holds a few counts of this clone. The gene calls are TRBV7-6 and TRBJ1-3; TRBD1 matches at 8 bases. J lost 2 bases, V lost 5 bases, and 5 bases had no gene match. The CDR3 spans 15 residues. Germline V gene data show CDR1 as SGHVS and CDR2 as FNYEAQ. The CDR3 region is CASSLSGQAGNTIYF. The CDR3 DNA reads as TGTGCCAGCAGCCTCTCGGGACAGGCTGGAAACACCATATATTTT.

The gene calls are TRBV5-5 and TRBJ1-1, with TRBD1 as a possible D gene (5 bases). V was trimmed by 1 base and J by 7 bases, leaving 11 bases between them. Germline-derived CDR1 and CDR2 are SGHKS and YYEKEE (reference sequence). The CDR3 length is 13 residues. The CDR3 loop reads CASSLTGRIEAFF. The CDR3 nucleotides are TGTGCCAGCAGCTTGACAGGACGGATTGAAGCTTTCTTT. The full variable domain, its missing parts supplied by reference TRBV5-5 and TRBJ1-1, is DAGVTQSPTHLIKTRGQQVTLRCSPISGHKSVSWYQQVLGQGPQFIFQYYEKEERGRGNFPDRFSARQFPNYSSELNVNALLLGDSALYLCASSLTGRIEAFFGQGTRLTVV.

This chain uses TRBV29-1 with TRBJ2-1, with D possibly being TRBD2 (5 bases). CDR1 is SQVTM and CDR2 is ANQGSEA in the germline V gene. V lost 4 bases and J lost 6, with 7 bases in between. The length of the CDR3 is 11 residues. The CDR3 region is CSVGGLNEQFF. As DNA, the CDR3 is TGCAGCGTTGGAGGGCTCAATGAGCAGTTCTTC.